These 18 T cell receptor beta chains came from one sample sequenced in a study of blood T cells in healthy people across ages. Next came a second PCR, run for roughly 6 to 11 cycles, which used a sample-barcoded 5' primer along with a J-beta primer mix. TCRdb reanalysed the 5' RACE reads using MiXCR and keeps one entry per CDR3 protein. The sample has about 1,500,000 distinct CDR3 sequences, around 42% seen once. The material sequenced was blood. The receptors here all came from a young woman in good health.

The genes are TRBV6-5 and TRBJ1-3; unclear D gene. The CDR3 is 15 amino acids. Germline lookup yields CDR1 MNHEY and CDR2 SVGAGI. Trimming cost V 9 bases and J 0 bases, with 15 bases left between them. CDR3 residues: CASTPGWSSGNTIYF. CDR3 coding DNA: TGTGCCAGTACTCCTGGGTGGTCCTCTGGAAACACCATATATTTT.

This clonotype occurred many times. The V and J genes are TRBV4-2 and TRBJ1-2; TRBD1 might be the D (6 bases). The CDR3 runs 14 residues. Germline V gene sequence: CDR1 LGHNA, CDR2 YNFKEQ. V lost 0 bases and J 5 bases, leaving 10 bases between the germline ends. The DNA for the CDR3 is TGTGCCAGCAGCCAAGAGGGCCAGGGGTATGGCTACACCTTC. It yields the protein CASSQEGQGYGYTF.

The chain couples TRBV12-3 or TRBV12-4 to TRBJ1-2, with 7 bases matching TRBD1. V lost 4 bases to trimming and J lost 0 bases; unmatched junction nucleotides: 5. The CDR3 loop spans 15 amino acids. CDR3 sequence: CASSSPDRANYGYTF. The CDR3 nucleotides are TGTGCCAGCAGTTCCCCCGACAGGGCTAACTATGGCTACACCTTC.

The chain employs TRBV6-6 and TRBJ2-2, with TRBD2 as a possible D gene (5 bases). Trimming removed 4 bases at V and 0 bases at J, with 15 bases between. The CDR3 loop spans 17 amino acids. Looked up from germline, CDR1 is MNHNY and CDR2 is SVGAGI (reference sequence). This CDR3 is CASSSLAEVSNTGELFF. The CDR3 DNA reads as TGTGCCAGCAGTTCCCTCGCGGAGGTCTCGAACACCGGGGAGCTGTTTTTT.

This chain uses TRBV20-1 with TRBJ2-3; D may be TRBD2 (5 bases). The CDR3 is 14 amino acids. Germline V lookup: CDR1 DFQATT, CDR2 SNEGSKA (reference sequence). The V end lost 4 bases, the J end lost 3 bases, and 14 bases lay between the germline ends. CDR3: CSATLSVGTDTQYF. DNA of the CDR3: TGCAGTGCTACCCTTAGCGTTGGGACAGATACGCAGTATTTT.

The CDR3 DNA reads as TGTGCCTGGACTGGTTATTCTGAAGCTTTCTTT. Its translation: CAWTGYSEAFF. J is TRBJ1-1 and V is TRBV30; D call uncertain. V was trimmed by 4 bases and J by 6 bases, leaving 9 bases between them. Per the germline V gene, CDR1 is GTSNPN and CDR2 is SVGIG (reference sequence). The CDR3 runs to 11 residues.

This clonotype was detected only a few times. The chain combines TRBV3-1 with TRBJ1-1, with TRBD1 matching over 8 bases. Germline V gives CDR1 LGHDT, CDR2 YNNKEL (reference sequence). The CDR3 contains 14 residues. J lost 10 bases, V lost 3 bases, and 10 bases had no gene match. CDR3 DNA: TGTGCCAGCAGCCAGCCTCCTTTACAGGGGGGAGCTTTCTTT. It is translated as CASSQPPLQGGAFF.

V and J are TRBV6-1 and TRBJ2-5; 14 nucleotides agree with TRBD2. CDR1 and CDR2 from the germline V gene are MNHNS and SASEGT. The junction had 20 bases not matched to a gene; V was cut back by 6 bases and J by 5 bases. The CDR3 spans 20 residues. CDR3 protein: CASSPKLIPRLAGGRETQYF. The CDR3 region has the DNA TGTGCCAGCAGCCCAAAACTAATCCCTAGACTAGCGGGGGGGAGGGAGACCCAGTACTTC.

This rearrangement joins TRBV7-3 to TRBJ2-7; D not resolved. The J call is doubtful: the DNA matches TRBJ2-5 better. This CDR3 contains 14 residues. Germline values: CDR1 SGHTA, CDR2 FQGTGA. CDR3 nucleotide sequence: TGTGCCAGCAGCTTAGTAGGCTCGGCAGAGACCCAGTACTTC. This translates into CASSLVGSAETQYF.

In this sample, this clonotype turned up once. The gene calls are TRBV20-1 and TRBJ1-5; D may be TRBD1 (6 bases). V shed 6 bases and J shed 0 bases, with 15 bases lying between them. Germline lookup yields CDR1 DFQATT and CDR2 SNEGSKA (reference sequence). This CDR3 is 15 amino acids long. As DNA, the CDR3 is TGCAGTGCACGGAGGGGGGCGCCTAGCAATCAGCCCCAGCATTTT. Translation gives CSARRGAPSNQPQHF.

V usage is TRBV29-1 and J usage is TRBJ2-7; 7 positions match TRBD1. The DNA end is a closer match to TRBJ2-5, so the J assignment may be wrong. CDR3 length: 12 residues. Germline CDR1 SQVTM, CDR2 ANQGSEA. The CDR3 region is CSVVTGVETQYF. As DNA, the CDR3 is TGCAGCGTTGTAACAGGGGTAGAGACCCAGTACTTC.

The chain carries TRBV4-2 and TRBJ2-5; D perhaps matches TRBD1 (6 bases). This CDR3 region has 18 residues. Germline-derived CDR1 and CDR2 are LGHNA and YNFKEQ. The V end was cut by 0 bases, the J end by 2 bases, with 19 bases between. CDR3 residues: CASSQERDIVNGQETQYF. CDR3 coding DNA: TGTGCCAGCAGCCAAGAACGGGACATCGTTAATGGGCAAGAGACCCAGTACTTC.

This clonotype occurred once. The chain has TRBV11-2 and TRBJ2-1; TRBD2 matches at 7 bases. The CDR3 length is 16 residues. Trimming removed 5 bases from V and 2 bases from J; junction bases left unmatched: 9. Germline CDR1 reads SGHAT; CDR2 reads FQNNGV. The CDR3 nucleotides read TGTGCCAGCAGCCTGGTTGAGGGAGGGCCCTACAATGAGCAGTTCTTC. It translates to CASSLVEGGPYNEQFF.

This chain links TRBV11-2 with TRBJ2-1; TRBD2 might be the D (6 bases). The CDR3 has 15 residues. Germline V gene sequence: CDR1 SGHAT, CDR2 FQNNGV. Between the trimmed V and J ends, which lost 5 bases and 9 bases, there was a span of 20 bases. The CDR3 DNA reads as TGTGCCAGCAGCAACCGGGACTCGAGGGGAGGTGAGCAGTTCTTC. Protein product: CASSNRDSRGGEQFF. The full variable domain, its missing parts supplied by reference TRBV11-2 and TRBJ2-1, is EAGVAQSPRYKIIEKRQSVAFWCNPISGHATLYWYQQILGQGPKLLIQFQNNGVVDDSQLPKDRFSAERLKGVDSTLKIQPAKLEDSAVYLCASSNRDSRGGEQFFGPGTRLTVL.

This clonotype was observed at least ten times. This chain uses TRBV27 with TRBJ2-7; 9 bases line up with TRBD1. The CDR3 runs 13 residues. After removal of 6 bases from V and 1 base from J, the junction contained 1 base not matched to a gene. In germline, CDR1 is MNHEY, CDR2 SMNVEV (reference sequence). The CDR3: CASRGQGSYEQYF. CDR3 nucleotide sequence: TGTGCCAGCAGGGGACAGGGATCCTACGAGCAGTACTTC.

This clonotype appeared a few times. The chain links TRBV13 to TRBJ2-7; 10 positions agree with TRBD1. CDR3 length: 15 residues. V lost 5 bases, J lost 2 bases, and 6 bases stayed unmatched. Germline V gene lookup returns CDR1 PRHDT and CDR2 FYEKMQ (reference sequence). CDR3 region: CASSPGTGEAYEQYF. The CDR3 bases are TGTGCCAGCAGCCCGGGGACAGGGGAGGCCTACGAGCAGTACTTC.

This clonotype came up a few times. The chain joins TRBV25-1 to TRBJ2-1, with 15 nucleotides matching TRBD2. Germline assignment: CDR1 MGHDK and CDR2 SYGVNS. This CDR3 has 20 amino acids. After removal of 4 bases from V and 4 bases from J, the junction contained 14 bases not matched to a gene. The CDR3 here is CASSASRTSGRVERYNEQFF. The CDR3 DNA reads as TGTGCCAGCAGTGCCTCGCGGACTAGCGGGAGGGTTGAGAGGTACAATGAGCAGTTCTTC.

This clonotype was counted only a few times. The chain links TRBV20-1 to TRBJ2-2; possible D gene TRBD1, 6 bases. Germline V gene sequence: CDR1 DFQATT, CDR2 SNEGSKA (reference sequence). CDR3 length equals 13 residues. V was pared by 3 bases and J by 5 bases, with 10 bases between. The CDR3 region has the DNA TGCAGTGCTAGTGATACAGGGACCGGGGAGCTGTTTTTT. This sequence encodes CSASDTGTGELFF.